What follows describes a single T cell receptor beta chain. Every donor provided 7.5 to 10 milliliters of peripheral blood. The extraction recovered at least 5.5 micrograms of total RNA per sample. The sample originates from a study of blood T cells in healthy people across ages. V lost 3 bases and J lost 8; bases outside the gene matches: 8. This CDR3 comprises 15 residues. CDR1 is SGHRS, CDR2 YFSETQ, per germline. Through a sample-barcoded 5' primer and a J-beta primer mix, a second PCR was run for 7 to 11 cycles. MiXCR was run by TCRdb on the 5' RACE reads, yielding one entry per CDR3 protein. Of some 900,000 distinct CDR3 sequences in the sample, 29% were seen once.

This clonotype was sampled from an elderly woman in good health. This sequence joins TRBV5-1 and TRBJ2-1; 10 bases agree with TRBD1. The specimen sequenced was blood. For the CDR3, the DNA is TGCGCCAGCAGCTACTCCGGGACAGGGGAAGATGAGCAGTTCTTC. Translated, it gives CASSYSGTGEDEQFF.